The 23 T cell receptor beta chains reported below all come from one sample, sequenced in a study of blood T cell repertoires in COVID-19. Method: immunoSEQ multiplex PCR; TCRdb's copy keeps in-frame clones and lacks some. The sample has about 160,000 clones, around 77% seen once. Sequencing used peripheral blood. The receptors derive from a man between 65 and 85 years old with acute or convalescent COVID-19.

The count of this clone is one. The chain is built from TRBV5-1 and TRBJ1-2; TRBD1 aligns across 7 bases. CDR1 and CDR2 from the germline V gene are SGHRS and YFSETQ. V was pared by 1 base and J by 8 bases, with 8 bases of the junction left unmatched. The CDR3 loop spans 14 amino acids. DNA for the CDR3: TGCGCCAGCAGCTTGCGTCAGGGGGATGACGGCTACACCTTC. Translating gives CASSLRQGDDGYTF.

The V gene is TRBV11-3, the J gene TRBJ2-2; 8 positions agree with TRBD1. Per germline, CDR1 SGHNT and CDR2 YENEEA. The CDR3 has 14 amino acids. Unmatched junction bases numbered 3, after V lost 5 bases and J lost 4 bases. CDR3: CASSQGATTGELFF. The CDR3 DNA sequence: TGTGCCAGCAGCCAGGGGGCGACCACCGGGGAGCTGTTTTTT.

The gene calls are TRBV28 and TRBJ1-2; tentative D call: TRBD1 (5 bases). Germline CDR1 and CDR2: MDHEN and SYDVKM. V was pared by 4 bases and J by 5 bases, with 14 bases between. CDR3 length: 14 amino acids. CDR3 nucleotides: TGTGCCAGCAGTTCCATGACAGTGGGGTATGGCTACACCTTC. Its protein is CASSSMTVGYGYTF.

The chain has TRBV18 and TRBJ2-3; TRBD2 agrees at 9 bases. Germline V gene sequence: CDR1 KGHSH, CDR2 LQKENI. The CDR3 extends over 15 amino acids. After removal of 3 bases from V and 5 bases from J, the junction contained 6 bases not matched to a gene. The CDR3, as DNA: TGTGCCAGCTCACCCATGGCGGGGGGGCAAGATACGCAGTATTTT. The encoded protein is CASSPMAGGQDTQYF.

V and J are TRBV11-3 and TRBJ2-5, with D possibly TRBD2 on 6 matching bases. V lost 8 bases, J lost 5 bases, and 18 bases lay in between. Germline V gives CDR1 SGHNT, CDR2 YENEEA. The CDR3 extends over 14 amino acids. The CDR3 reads CASVGGAGGETQYF. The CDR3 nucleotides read TGTGCCAGCGTGGGGGGAGCGGGTGGGGAGACCCAGTACTTC.

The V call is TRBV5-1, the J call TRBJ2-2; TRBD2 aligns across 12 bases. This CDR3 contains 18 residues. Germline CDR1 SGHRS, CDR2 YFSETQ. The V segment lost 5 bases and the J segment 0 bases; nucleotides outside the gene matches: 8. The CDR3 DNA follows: TGCGCCAGCAGTTCGGGACTAGCGGGCTTAGCGAACACCGGGGAGCTGTTTTTT. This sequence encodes CASSSGLAGLANTGELFF.

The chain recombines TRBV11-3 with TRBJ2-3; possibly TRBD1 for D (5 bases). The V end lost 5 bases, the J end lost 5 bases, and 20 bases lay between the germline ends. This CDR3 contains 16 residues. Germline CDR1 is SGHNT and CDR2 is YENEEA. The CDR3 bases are TGTGCCAGCAGCCCGACTCAGGGTGTGGTTGAAGATACGCAGTATTTT. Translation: CASSPTQGVVEDTQYF.

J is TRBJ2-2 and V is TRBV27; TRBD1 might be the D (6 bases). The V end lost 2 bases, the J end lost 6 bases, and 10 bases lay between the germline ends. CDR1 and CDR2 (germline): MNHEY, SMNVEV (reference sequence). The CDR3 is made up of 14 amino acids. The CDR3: CASSLTRGSGELFF. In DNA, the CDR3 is TGTGCCAGCAGTTTAACCAGGGGATCCGGGGAGCTGTTTTTT.

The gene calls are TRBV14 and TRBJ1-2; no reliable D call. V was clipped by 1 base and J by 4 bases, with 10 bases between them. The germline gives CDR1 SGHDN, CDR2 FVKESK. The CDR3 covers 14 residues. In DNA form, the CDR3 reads TGTGCCAGCAGCCAAGGGGTCGGCGGCTATGGCTACACCTTC. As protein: CASSQGVGGYGYTF.

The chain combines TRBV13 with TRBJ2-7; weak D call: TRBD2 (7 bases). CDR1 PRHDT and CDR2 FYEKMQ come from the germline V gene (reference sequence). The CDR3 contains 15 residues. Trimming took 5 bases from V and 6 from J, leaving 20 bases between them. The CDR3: CASSPYRRGRFEQYF. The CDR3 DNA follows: TGTGCCAGCAGCCCATATCGGCGGGGGCGTTTCGAGCAGTACTTC.

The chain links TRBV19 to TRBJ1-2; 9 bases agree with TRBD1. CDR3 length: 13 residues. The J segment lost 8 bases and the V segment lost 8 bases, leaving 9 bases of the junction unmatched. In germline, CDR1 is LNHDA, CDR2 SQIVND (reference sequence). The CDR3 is CASGLQGALGYTF. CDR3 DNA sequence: TGTGCCAGTGGATTACAGGGGGCATTAGGCTACACCTTC.

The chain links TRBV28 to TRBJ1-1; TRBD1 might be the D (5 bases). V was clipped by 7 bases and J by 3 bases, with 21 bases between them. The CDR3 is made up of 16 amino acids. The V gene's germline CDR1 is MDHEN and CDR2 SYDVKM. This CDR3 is CASKALHDGGYTEAFF. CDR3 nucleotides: TGTGCCAGCAAAGCCCTCCACGACGGGGGTTACACTGAAGCTTTCTTT.

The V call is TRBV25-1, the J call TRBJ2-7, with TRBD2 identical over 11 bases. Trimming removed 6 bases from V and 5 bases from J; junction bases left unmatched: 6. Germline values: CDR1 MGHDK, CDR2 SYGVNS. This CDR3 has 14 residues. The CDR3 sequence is CASSWRLAGNEQYF. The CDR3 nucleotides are TGTGCCAGCAGCTGGAGACTAGCGGGAAACGAGCAGTACTTC.

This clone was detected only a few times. CDR3 amino acids: CASSDGTALRYGYTF. In DNA form, the CDR3 reads TGTGCCAGCAGCGACGGGACAGCCCTAAGATATGGCTACACCTTC. The J gene is TRBJ1-2, the V gene TRBV16, with TRBD1 matching 7 bases. With 5 bases clipped from V and 5 bases from J, the junction kept 11 bases outside the gene matches. The CDR3 totals 15 residues. Germline CDR1 reads KGHSY; CDR2 reads FQNENV.

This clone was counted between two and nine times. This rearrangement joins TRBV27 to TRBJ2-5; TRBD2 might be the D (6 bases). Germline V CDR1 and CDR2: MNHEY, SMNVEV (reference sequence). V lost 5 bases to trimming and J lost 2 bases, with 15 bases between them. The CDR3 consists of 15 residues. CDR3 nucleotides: TGTGCCAGCAGTCCCTATCTTGCGGGGCAAGAGACCCAGTACTTC. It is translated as CASSPYLAGQETQYF.

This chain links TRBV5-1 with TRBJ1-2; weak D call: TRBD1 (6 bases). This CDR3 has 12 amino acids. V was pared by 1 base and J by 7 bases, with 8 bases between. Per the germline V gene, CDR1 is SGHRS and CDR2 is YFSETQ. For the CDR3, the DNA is TGCGCCAGCAGCTTGCAGGGGTTTGGCTACACCTTC. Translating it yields CASSLQGFGYTF.

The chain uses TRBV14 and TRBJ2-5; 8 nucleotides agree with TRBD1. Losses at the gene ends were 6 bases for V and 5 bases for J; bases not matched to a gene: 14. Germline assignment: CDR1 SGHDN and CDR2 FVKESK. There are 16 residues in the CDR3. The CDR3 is CASSRPRTGPVETQYF. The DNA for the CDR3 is TGTGCCAGCAGTCGACCTAGGACAGGGCCGGTGGAGACCCAGTACTTC.

In DNA form, the CDR3 reads TGCAGCGCCGCGGGGGGCGGCTTACGCGAGCAGTACTTC. This encodes CSAAGGGLREQYF. The rearrangement joins TRBV29-1 to TRBJ2-7; 8 nucleotides match TRBD2. V shed 7 bases, J shed 6 bases, and the junction held 11 bases outside the gene matches. This CDR3 has 13 residues. The germline gives CDR1 SQVTM, CDR2 ANQGSEA.

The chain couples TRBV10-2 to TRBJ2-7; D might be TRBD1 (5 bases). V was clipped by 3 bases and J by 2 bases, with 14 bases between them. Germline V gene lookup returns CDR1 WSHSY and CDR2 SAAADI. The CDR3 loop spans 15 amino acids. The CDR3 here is CASSEIRVFPYEQYF. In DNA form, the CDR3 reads TGCGCCAGCAGTGAAATCAGGGTATTCCCCTACGAGCAGTACTTC.

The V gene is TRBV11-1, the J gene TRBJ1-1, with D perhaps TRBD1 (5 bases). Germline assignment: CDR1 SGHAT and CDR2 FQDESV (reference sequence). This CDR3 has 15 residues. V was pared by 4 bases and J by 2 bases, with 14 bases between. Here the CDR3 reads CASSSRQGINTEAFF. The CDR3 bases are TGTGCCAGCAGCTCGCGTCAGGGTATCAACACTGAAGCTTTCTTT.

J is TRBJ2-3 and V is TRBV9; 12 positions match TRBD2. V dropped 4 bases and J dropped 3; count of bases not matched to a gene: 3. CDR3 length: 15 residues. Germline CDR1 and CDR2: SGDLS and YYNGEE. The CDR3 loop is CASSKLAGGTDTQYF. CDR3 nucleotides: TGTGCCAGCAGCAAACTAGCGGGAGGTACAGATACGCAGTATTTT.

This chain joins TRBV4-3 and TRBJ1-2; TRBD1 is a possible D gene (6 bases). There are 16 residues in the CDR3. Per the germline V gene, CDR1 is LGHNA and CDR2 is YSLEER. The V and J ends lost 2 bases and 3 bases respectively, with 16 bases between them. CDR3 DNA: TGCGCCAGCAGCCAAATAGGACAGAAAATAGACTATGGCTACACCTTC. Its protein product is CASSQIGQKIDYGYTF.

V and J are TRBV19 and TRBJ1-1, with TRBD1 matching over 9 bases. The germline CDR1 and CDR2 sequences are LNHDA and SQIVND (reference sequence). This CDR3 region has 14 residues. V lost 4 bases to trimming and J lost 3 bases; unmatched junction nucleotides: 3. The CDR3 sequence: CASSRTGVDTEAFF. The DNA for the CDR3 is TGTGCCAGTAGTAGGACAGGGGTTGACACTGAAGCTTTCTTT.